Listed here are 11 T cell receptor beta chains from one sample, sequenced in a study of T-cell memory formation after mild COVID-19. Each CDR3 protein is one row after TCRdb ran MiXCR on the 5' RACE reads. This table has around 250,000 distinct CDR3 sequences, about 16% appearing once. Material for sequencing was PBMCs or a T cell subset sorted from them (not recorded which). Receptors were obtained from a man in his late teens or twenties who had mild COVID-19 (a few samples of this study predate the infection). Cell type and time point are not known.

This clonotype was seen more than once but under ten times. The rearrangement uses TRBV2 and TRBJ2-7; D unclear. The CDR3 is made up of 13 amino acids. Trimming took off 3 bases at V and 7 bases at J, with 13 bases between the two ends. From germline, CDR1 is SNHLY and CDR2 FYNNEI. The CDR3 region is CASSEGRWKEQYV. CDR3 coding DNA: TGTGCCAGCAGTGAGGGCAGGTGGAAAGAGCAGTACGTC.

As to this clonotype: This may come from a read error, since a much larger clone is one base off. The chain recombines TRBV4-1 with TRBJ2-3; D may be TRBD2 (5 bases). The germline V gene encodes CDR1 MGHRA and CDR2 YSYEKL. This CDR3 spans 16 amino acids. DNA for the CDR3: TGCGCCAGCAGCCAAGAAGCACAGCCTAGCACACATACGCAGTATTTT. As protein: CASSQEAQPSTHTQYF.

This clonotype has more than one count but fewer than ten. CDR3 sequence (DNA): TGTGCCAGCAGCTGGGTCGGGGTCCAACAGCCCCAGCATTTT. Translated, it gives CASSWVGVQQPQHF. This rearrangement joins TRBV7-2 to TRBJ1-5; D not certain. Germline V gives CDR1 SGHTA, CDR2 FQGNSA. V lost 4 bases to trimming and J lost 7 bases, with 14 bases between them. The length of the CDR3 is 14 residues.

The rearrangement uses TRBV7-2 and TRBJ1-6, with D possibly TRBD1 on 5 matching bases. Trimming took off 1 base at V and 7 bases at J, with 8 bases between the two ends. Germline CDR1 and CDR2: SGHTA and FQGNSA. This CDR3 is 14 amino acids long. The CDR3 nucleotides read TGTGCCAGCAGCTTAGAGAGGACAAATTCACCCCTCCACTTT. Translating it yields CASSLERTNSPLHF.

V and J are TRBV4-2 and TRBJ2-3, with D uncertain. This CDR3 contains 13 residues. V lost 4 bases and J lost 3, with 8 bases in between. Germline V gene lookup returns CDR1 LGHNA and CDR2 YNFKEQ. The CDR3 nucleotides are TGTGCCAGCAGCCCGGATTTGACAGATACGCAGTATTTT. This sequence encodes CASSPDLTDTQYF.

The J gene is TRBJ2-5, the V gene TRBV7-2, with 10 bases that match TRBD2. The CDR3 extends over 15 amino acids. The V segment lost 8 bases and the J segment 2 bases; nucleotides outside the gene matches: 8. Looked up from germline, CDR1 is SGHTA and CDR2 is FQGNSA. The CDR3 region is CASLSQRGGQETQYF. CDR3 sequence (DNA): TGTGCCAGCTTGAGTCAGCGGGGGGGGCAAGAGACCCAGTACTTC.

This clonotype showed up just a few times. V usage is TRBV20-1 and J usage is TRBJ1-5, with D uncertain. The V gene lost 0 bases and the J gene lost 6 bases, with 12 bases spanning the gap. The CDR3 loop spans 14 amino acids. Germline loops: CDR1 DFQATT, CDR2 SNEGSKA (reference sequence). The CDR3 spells CSARDGPGSQPQHF. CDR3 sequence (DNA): TGCAGTGCTAGAGATGGGCCCGGGAGTCAGCCCCAGCATTTT.

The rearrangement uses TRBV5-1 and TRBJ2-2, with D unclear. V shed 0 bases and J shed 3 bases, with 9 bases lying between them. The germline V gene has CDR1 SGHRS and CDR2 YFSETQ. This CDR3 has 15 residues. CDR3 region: CASSLVPGHTGELFF. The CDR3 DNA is TGCGCCAGCAGCTTGGTACCGGGCCACACCGGGGAGCTGTTTTTT.

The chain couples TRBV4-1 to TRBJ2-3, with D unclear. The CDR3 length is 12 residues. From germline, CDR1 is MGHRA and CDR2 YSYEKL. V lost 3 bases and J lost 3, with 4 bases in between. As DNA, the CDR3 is TGCGCCAGCAGCCAGTTTACAGATACGCAGTATTTT. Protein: CASSQFTDTQYF.

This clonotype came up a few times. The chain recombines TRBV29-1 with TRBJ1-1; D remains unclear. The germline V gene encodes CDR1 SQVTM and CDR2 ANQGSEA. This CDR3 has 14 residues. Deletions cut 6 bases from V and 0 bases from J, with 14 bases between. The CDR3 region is CSVDKGYLNTEAFF. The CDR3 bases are TGCAGCGTAGACAAAGGGTACTTGAACACTGAAGCTTTCTTT.

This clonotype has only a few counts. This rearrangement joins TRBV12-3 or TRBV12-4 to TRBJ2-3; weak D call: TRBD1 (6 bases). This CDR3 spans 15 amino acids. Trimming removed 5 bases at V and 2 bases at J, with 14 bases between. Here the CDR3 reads CASSSRDTYTDTQYF. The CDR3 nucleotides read TGTGCCAGCAGTAGCCGGGACACTTACACAGATACGCAGTATTTT.